The rows below give T cell receptor beta chains drawn from one sample of a study of response to subunit inactivated influenza vaccine. TCRdb used MiXCR to reprocess the RT-PCR reads, holding one entry per CDR3 protein. The table includes 650,000 to 800,000 distinct CDR3 sequences, approximately 13% detected once. The specimen was PBMCs from blood, collected 14 days before vaccination. Source of these receptors: a man aged 50-60 years who received an inactivated influenza vaccine. CDR3s include the opening cysteine and the closing phenylalanine or tryptophan. D genes are given only for firm matches. Clone sizes are given selectively: once, few, many, or a class where the clone is expanded.

size | J | V | D | CDR3 | DNA
NA | TRBJ2-3 | TRBV7-3 | TRBD1 | CASSPGQGFWDTQYF | TGTGCCAGCAGCCCCGGACAGGGGTTCTGGGATACGCAGTATTTT
NA | TRBJ2-3 | TRBV9 | TRBD2 | CASSVVAGEGTQYF | TGTGCCAGCAGCGTAGTAGCGGGAGAGGGTACGCAGTATTTT
few | TRBJ2-1 | TRBV7-8 | TRBD2 | CASSLGGTSGSDEQFF | TGTGCCAGCAGCTTAGGAGGGACTAGCGGGAGCGATGAGCAGTTCTTC
NA | TRBJ2-7 | TRBV2 | NA | CASSEVLHEQYF | TGTGCCAGCAGTGAAGTCCTACACGAGCAGTACTTC
NA | TRBJ2-7 | TRBV20-1 | NA | CSARDHLRVTYEQYF | TGCAGTGCTAGAGATCATTTGCGGGTAACCTACGAGCAGTACTTC
NA | TRBJ2-5 | TRBV6-2/TRBV6-3 | TRBD2 | CASSYLSGRKETQYF | TGTGCCAGCAGTTACCTAAGCGGGAGGAAAGAGACCCAGTACTTC
few | TRBJ2-1 | TRBV7-2 | TRBD1 | CASSLLGTGFSNEQFF | TGTGCCAGCAGCTTATTGGGGACAGGGTTTTCCAATGAGCAGTTCTTC
few | TRBJ2-1 | TRBV3-1 | TRBD2 | CASSQAVGGPGNEQFF | TGTGCCAGCAGCCAAGCGGTGGGAGGGCCGGGGAATGAGCAGTTCTTC
once | TRBJ2-2 | TRBV7-2 | TRBD1 | CASSKTGSGDLFF | TGTGCCAGCAGCAAGACAGGGTCCGGGGATCTGTTTTTT
NA | TRBJ2-1 | TRBV18 | NA | CASSPVTRLDYNEQFF | TGTGCCAGCTCACCAGTTACGAGACTAGATTACAATGAGCAGTTCTTC
many | TRBJ2-1 | TRBV25-1 | TRBD2 | CASRLAGSSYNEQFF | TGTGCCAGCAGACTAGCGGGGAGCTCCTACAATGAGCAGTTCTTC
few | TRBJ2-1 | TRBV7-9 | TRBD2 | CASSSAGGGYNEQFF | TGTGCCAGCAGCTCAGCGGGAGGGGGATACAATGAGCAGTTCTTC
NA | TRBJ1-5 | TRBV9 | NA | CASRNEGEPKKPNQPQHF | TGTGCCAGCCGCAACGAAGGGGAACCAAAGAAACCCAATCAGCCCCAGCATTTT
few | TRBJ2-5 | TRBV12-3/TRBV12-4 | NA | CASSRLGGVWETQYF | TGTGCCAGCAGCCGTCTAGGCGGGGTTTGGGAGACCCAGTACTTC
NA | TRBJ1-4 | TRBV15 | TRBD1 | CATQRAGQGVEKLFF | TGTGCCACCCAGCGCGCGGGACAGGGAGTTGAAAAACTGTTTTTT
NA | TRBJ1-1 | TRBV4-2 | NA | CASSQVGSKPEAFF | TGTGCCAGCAGCCAAGTTGGCAGCAAGCCCGAAGCTTTCTTT
few | TRBJ2-3 | TRBV11-1 | NA | CASSRSRADTQYF | TGTGCCAGCAGCAGGTCGAGAGCAGATACGCAGTATTTT
few | TRBJ1-5 | TRBV5-1 | NA | CASSPGVSSNQPQHF | TGCGCCAGCAGCCCGGGGGTTTCGAGCAATCAGCCCCAGCATTTT
few | TRBJ2-7 | TRBV20-1 | TRBD1 | CSALGDRGEQYF | TGCAGTGCTCTCGGGGACAGGGGCGAGCAGTACTTC
NA | TRBJ1-1 | TRBV7-8 | TRBD1 | CASSSSTGVNNGAFF | TGTGCCAGCAGCTCATCGACAGGGGTTAATAATGGGGCTTTCTTT
NA | TRBJ2-1 | TRBV2 | TRBD2 | CASSDAGGPVGEQFF | TGTGCCAGCAGTGACGCGGGGGGGCCCGTAGGTGAGCAGTTCTTC
NA | TRBJ1-1 | TRBV4-1 | NA | CASSLGRRGEAFF | TGCGCCAGCAGCCTAGGCCGGCGAGGTGAAGCTTTCTTT
few | TRBJ2-7 | TRBV6-2/TRBV6-3 | NA | CASSYSQRAVYEQYF | TGTGCCAGCAGTTACTCGCAGCGGGCCGTCTACGAGCAGTACTTC
NA | TRBJ2-6 | TRBV6-1 | NA | CASLESSGANVLTF | TGTGCCAGTCTTGAGAGCTCTGGGGCCAACGTCCTGACTTTC
few | TRBJ2-6 | TRBV6-1 | NA | CASSPDGRGSGANVLTF | TGTGCCAGCAGCCCAGACGGCAGGGGATCTGGGGCCAACGTCCTGACTTTC
NA | TRBJ2-1 | TRBV5-1 | TRBD2 | CASSLAGLADSYNEQFF | TGCGCCAGCAGCTTAGCCGGACTAGCGGACTCCTACAATGAGCAGTTCTTC
NA | TRBJ2-3 | TRBV7-2 | TRBD2 | CASTLVGGRGLGDTQYF | TGTGCCAGCACCCTAGTGGGCGGGAGGGGGTTGGGGGATACGCAGTATTTT
NA | TRBJ1-1 | TRBV12-3/TRBV12-4 | NA | CASSELGGLGLNTEAFF | TGTGCCAGCAGTGAACTTGGGGGTTTGGGGCTGAACACTGAAGCTTTCTTT
NA | TRBJ1-1 | TRBV6-6 | NA | CASSYFQDTEAFF | TGTGCCAGCAGTTACTTTCAGGACACTGAAGCTTTCTTT
many | TRBJ1-3 | TRBV6-5 | NA | CASSYFAGRGPGNTIYF | TGTGCCAGCAGTTACTTCGCCGGGCGAGGACCTGGAAACACCATATATTTT
NA | TRBJ1-4 | TRBV28 | NA | CASSLFPATNEKLFF | TGTGCCAGCAGTTTGTTCCCTGCAACTAATGAAAAACTGTTTTTT
few | TRBJ2-1 | TRBV29-1 | NA | CSVAPTGYNEQFF | TGCAGCGTTGCCCCGACAGGTTACAATGAGCAGTTCTTC
few | TRBJ2-2 | TRBV3-1 | TRBD2 | CASSLTSGSGAGELFF | TGTGCCAGCAGCCTAACTAGCGGGAGTGGGGCCGGGGAGCTGTTTTTT
NA | TRBJ2-7 | TRBV12-3/TRBV12-4 | TRBD1 | CASTLYGTGDGEQYF | TGTGCCAGCACTCTTTACGGGACAGGGGATGGCGAGCAGTACTTC
NA | TRBJ2-5 | TRBV20-1 | TRBD2 | CSARPSGRAEETQYF | TGCAGTGCTAGACCAAGCGGGAGGGCCGAAGAGACCCAGTACTTC
many | TRBJ1-2 | TRBV12-3/TRBV12-4 | NA | CATGTGPIGDTF | TGTGCCACAGGAACAGGGCCCATTGGTGACACCTTC
NA | TRBJ2-5 | TRBV7-9 | NA | CASSLPTDGQETQYF | TGTGCCAGCAGCCTCCCCACGGACGGACAAGAGACCCAGTACTTC
few | TRBJ1-1 | TRBV5-1 | NA | CASSRREVTNTEAFF | TGCGCCAGCAGCCGCCGGGAGGTTACGAACACTGAAGCTTTCTTT
NA | TRBJ2-5 | TRBV9 | TRBD2 | CASSVVGGDETQYF | TGTGCCAGCAGCGTAGTCGGGGGGGACGAGACCCAGTACTTC
few | TRBJ1-6 | TRBV20-1 | NA | CSARNISPLHF | TGCAGTGCTAGGAATATATCACCCCTCCACTTT
NA | TRBJ2-5 | TRBV24-1 | NA | CATSDFGQGQETQYF | TGTGCCACCAGTGATTTTGGGCAGGGGCAAGAGACCCAGTACTTC
NA | TRBJ2-2 | TRBV9 | NA | CATAKDRANTGELFF | TGTGCCACCGCCAAAGACAGAGCGAACACCGGGGAGCTGTTTTTT
many | TRBJ2-2 | TRBV10-3 | NA | CAMRDSINTGELFF | TGTGCCATGCGGGACAGTATAAACACCGGGGAGCTGTTTTTT
many | TRBJ2-1 | TRBV5-1 | TRBD2 | CASSLAGRFDNEQFF | TGCGCCAGCAGCTTAGCGGGACGCTTTGACAATGAGCAGTTCTTC
NA | TRBJ1-2 | TRBV7-8 | TRBD1 | CASSMDRVGYGYTF | TGTGCCAGCAGCATGGACAGGGTGGGATACGGCTACACCTTC
few | TRBJ2-1 | TRBV11-2 | TRBD2 | CASSLAGGRVNNEQFF | TGTGCCAGCAGCTTAGCGGGGGGGCGTGTGAACAATGAGCAGTTCTTC
NA | TRBJ1-6 | TRBV20-1 | NA | CSARPHLGVAGTPLHF | TGCAGTGCTAGACCGCATCTCGGCGTAGCGGGGACACCCCTCCACTTT
few | TRBJ2-7 | TRBV11-2 | TRBD2 | CASSLGLAGVYYEQYF | TGTGCCAGCAGCTTAGGCCTAGCGGGAGTATACTACGAGCAGTACTTC
many | TRBJ1-3 | TRBV20-1 | NA | CSARATLDTGYFNTIYF | TGCAGTGCTAGAGCAACTCTAGACACAGGGTACTTCAACACCATATATTTT
many | TRBJ2-1 | TRBV15 | TRBD1 | CATSETGAPYNEQFF | TGTGCCACCAGCGAAACAGGGGCACCCTACAATGAGCAGTTCTTC
NA | TRBJ2-7 | TRBV7-2 | TRBD2 | CASSLALAGAMGQYF | TGTGCCAGCAGCTTAGCACTAGCGGGGGCCATGGGGCAGTACTTC
NA | TRBJ1-1 | TRBV20-1 | NA | CSARDGQMNTEAFF | TGCAGTGCTAGAGATGGACAGATGAACACTGAAGCTTTCTTT
few | TRBJ1-5 | TRBV12-3/TRBV12-4 | NA | CASSPQSNQPQHF | TGTGCCAGCAGTCCCCAGAGCAATCAGCCCCAGCATTTT
NA | TRBJ2-3 | TRBV5-1 | TRBD2 | CASSLAAAGVPDTQYF | TGCGCCAGCAGCTTGGCCGCAGCGGGAGTACCAGATACGCAGTATTTT